A single T cell receptor (beta chain) is shown here with its context. The target antigen is unknown. This sample includes further DNA sequences coding for the same CDR3. The sample is drawn from a study of shared clonotypes between healthy human individuals. Study results and caveats: Estimated richness values were generally larger in naive subsets than in memory subsets.

The V end was cut by 5 bases, the J end by 2 bases, with 11 bases between. The V gene's germline CDR1 is SGHVS and CDR2 FQNEAQ. This CDR3 is built from 14 residues. Clones were sequenced by immunoSEQ multiplex PCR, and TCRdb holds only the in-frame ones, with some missing. The sample has about 1.5 million clones, around 95% seen once. Only Caucasian adults living in Nashville, Tennessee made up the donor group. Splitting the CD4+ cells yielded a CD45RA+ naive subset and a CD45RA-negative memory subset. The sequence came from a man aged 30-40 years in good health. The V and J genes are TRBV7-8 and TRBJ2-3; no reliable D call. The sample taken for sequencing was naive CD4+ T cells sorted from blood. Noted subset: CD45RA+ positively selected. CDR3 sequence: CASSPVGPTDTQYF. The CDR3 DNA is TGTGCCAGCAGCCCTGTCGGCCCCACAGATACGCAGTATTTT.